These 18 T cell receptor beta chains originate from one sample sequenced in a study of cytomegalovirus exposure and HLA in healthy donors. Use of 60 Vbeta and 13 Jbeta primers characterized the PCR. Sequencing was performed with immunoSEQ multiplex PCR; in TCRdb, only in-frame clones are kept and a portion is missing. The table has tens of thousands of clones, about two thirds seen once; the top ten hold 20% to 25%. Sequenced material: PBMCs. These receptor sequences come from a woman in her 50s in good health and CMV-seropositive.

This clone has more than one count but fewer than ten. The J gene is TRBJ1-1, the V gene TRBV28; D remains unclear. Trimming removed 3 bases from V and 5 bases from J, with 4 bases in between. The CDR3 sequence is 11 residues long. Germline V CDR1 and CDR2: MDHEN, SYDVKM. CDR3 loop: CASSFGTEAFF. In nucleotides, the CDR3 is TGTGCCAGCAGTTTCGGGACTGAAGCTTTCTTT.

The table lists this clone with a count of one. The chain combines TRBV4-2 with TRBJ2-3; 11 bases line up with TRBD2. In germline, CDR1 is LGHNA, CDR2 YNFKEQ. The CDR3 sequence is 16 residues long. With 4 bases clipped from V and 2 bases from J, the junction kept 5 bases outside the gene matches. CDR3 nucleotide sequence: TGTGCCAGCAGCCCTAGACTAGCGGGGATCACAGATACGCAGTATTTT. Protein sequence: CASSPRLAGITDTQYF.

The chain uses TRBV30 and TRBJ1-2, with 8 bases lining up with TRBD1. Germline assignment: CDR1 GTSNPN and CDR2 SVGIG (reference sequence). The CDR3 length is 14 residues. J was trimmed by 4 bases and V by 5 bases; bases with no gene match: 9. The CDR3 sequence is CAWYSLTGGYGYTF. CDR3 bases: TGTGCCTGGTACTCTCTTACAGGGGGCTATGGCTACACCTTC.

This clone was found a few times. V gene TRBV7-2 combines with J gene TRBJ1-1; 9 nucleotides agree with TRBD1. The CDR3 length is 14 residues. Looked up from germline, CDR1 is SGHTA and CDR2 is FQGNSA. With V trimmed by 7 bases and J by 5 bases, 8 bases remained unmatched. The CDR3 reads CASTSDRGGTEAFF. The CDR3 region has the DNA TGTGCCAGCACCTCCGACAGGGGGGGGACTGAAGCTTTCTTT.

The rearrangement links TRBV29-1 to TRBJ1-1, with TRBD1 identical over 7 bases. Per the germline V gene, CDR1 is SQVTM and CDR2 is ANQGSEA. The ends lost 5 bases at V and 2 bases at J; junction bases unmatched: 8. This CDR3 contains 14 residues. CDR3 sequence (DNA): TGCAGCGTTAGACAGGGAAGCCTTAACACTGAAGCTTTCTTT. Amino acids: CSVRQGSLNTEAFF.

The gene calls are TRBV5-1 and TRBJ1-4; weak D call: TRBD1 (6 bases). The CDR3 totals 15 residues. Trimming shortened V by 0 bases and J by 8 bases, and 14 bases separated the two germline ends. Germline V lookup: CDR1 SGHRS, CDR2 YFSETQ. CDR3 region: CASSLVAGRGEKLFF. DNA of the CDR3: TGCGCCAGCAGCTTGGTAGCGGGCAGGGGAGAAAAACTGTTTTTT.

The V and J genes are TRBV28 and TRBJ2-7; 7 nucleotides align to TRBD1. V was clipped by 4 bases and J by 2 bases; unmatched bases: 8. The germline V gene encodes CDR1 MDHEN and CDR2 SYDVKM. The CDR3 loop spans 15 amino acids. CDR3 residues: CASSSPGQQTYEQYF. The CDR3 coding sequence is TGTGCCAGCAGTTCCCCGGGACAGCAAACCTACGAGCAGTACTTC.

This clone has just one count. The chain joins TRBV9 to TRBJ2-7, with D possibly being TRBD2 (6 bases). The CDR3 covers 14 residues. CDR1 and CDR2 from the germline V gene are SGDLS and YYNGEE. V dropped 4 bases and J dropped 3 bases, with 14 bases sitting between them. The CDR3 loop is CASSWGTEGYEQYF. The CDR3, as DNA: TGTGCCAGCAGCTGGGGGACGGAGGGCTACGAGCAGTACTTC.

The chain couples TRBV29-1 to TRBJ1-1; D call uncertain. This CDR3 is 12 amino acids long. V lost 4 bases to trimming and J lost 5 bases, with 11 bases between them. Germline CDR1 is SQVTM and CDR2 is ANQGSEA. CDR3 bases: TGCAGCGTTGTTAGTCTAGCGACTGAAGCTTTCTTT. It is translated as CSVVSLATEAFF.

This clone was found a few times. The chain carries TRBV7-3 and TRBJ2-2, with D maybe TRBD2 (6 bases). The CDR3 has 16 residues. Trimming shortened V by 2 bases and J by 0 bases, and 10 bases separated the two germline ends. Per germline, CDR1 SGHTA and CDR2 FQGTGA. The CDR3 here is CASSLRGASNTGELFF. DNA of the CDR3: TGTGCCAGCAGCTTACGCGGGGCCTCGAACACCGGGGAGCTGTTTTTT.

V usage is TRBV4-1 and J usage is TRBJ2-7; maybe TRBD1 (5 bases). CDR1 and CDR2 from the germline V gene are MGHRA and YSYEKL. The V gene lost 0 bases and the J gene lost 4 bases, with 10 bases spanning the gap. The CDR3 loop spans 14 amino acids. This CDR3 reads CASSQEPGPYEQYF. DNA for the CDR3: TGCGCCAGCAGCCAAGAACCAGGGCCATACGAGCAGTACTTC.

This chain joins TRBV28 and TRBJ1-5; D not resolved. V was clipped by 3 bases and J by 8 bases, with 11 bases between them. The germline CDR1 and CDR2 sequences are MDHEN and SYDVKM. This CDR3 has 13 amino acids. The CDR3 loop is CASSFGNTEPQHF. For the CDR3, the DNA is TGTGCCAGCAGTTTCGGGAATACGGAGCCCCAGCATTTT.

V and J are TRBV6-1 and TRBJ1-4, with TRBD1 as a possible D gene (6 bases). From germline, CDR1 is MNHNS and CDR2 SASEGT. V shed 0 bases and J shed 4 bases, with 18 bases lying between them. The CDR3 contains 18 residues. The DNA for the CDR3 is TGTGCCAGCAGTGAAGCGGCTATTTGGGACATCGTTAATGAAAAACTGTTTTTT. Its protein is CASSEAAIWDIVNEKLFF.

The chain recombines TRBV15 with TRBJ1-4; D is perhaps TRBD1 (5 bases). Germline loops: CDR1 LNHNV, CDR2 YYDKDF (reference sequence). The CDR3 is 18 amino acids. V shed 4 bases and J shed 7 bases, with 25 bases lying between them. CDR3 amino acids: CATSTDGEGLTVFEKLFF. CDR3 nucleotides: TGTGCCACCAGCACAGACGGCGAAGGGTTGACAGTATTTGAAAAACTGTTTTTT.

The chain has TRBV28 and TRBJ2-7; 9 bases map to TRBD1. The CDR3 contains 14 residues. Looked up from germline, CDR1 is MDHEN and CDR2 is SYDVKM. Trimming cost V 5 bases and J 5 bases; bases outside gene matches: 7. The CDR3 nucleotides read TGTGCCAGCAGTCAGGGTGGACAGGGGAACGAGCAGTACTTC. Its translation is CASSQGGQGNEQYF.

As for this clone: Compared with germline, one end of the junction differs, possibly owing to a read error. This chain uses TRBV7-9 with TRBJ1-1; possible D gene TRBD1, 6 bases. Germline V lookup: CDR1 SEHNR, CDR2 FQNEAQ (reference sequence). CDR3 length: 17 residues. This chain's CDR3 is CSSSLALQGAVNTEAFF. CDR3 DNA: TGTTCCAGCAGCTTAGCGCTACAGGGCGCCGTGAACACTGAAGCTTTCTTT.

The gene calls are TRBV27 and TRBJ1-6; no clear D. The CDR3 spans 14 residues. Germline CDR1 MNHEY, CDR2 SMNVEV (reference sequence). Trimming shortened V by 2 bases and J by 10 bases, and 12 bases separated the two germline ends. As DNA, the CDR3 is TGTGCCAGCAGTTTAACGGGGTTCGGCTCACCCCTCCACTTT. This codes for CASSLTGFGSPLHF.

This sequence joins TRBV5-4 and TRBJ2-7; perhaps TRBD2 as D (5 bases). The V end was cut by 0 bases, the J end by 6 bases, with 10 bases between. The CDR3 extends over 13 amino acids. Germline CDR1 SGHNT, CDR2 YYREEE (reference sequence). The CDR3 is CASSLASGVEQYF. In nucleotides, the CDR3 is TGTGCCAGCAGCTTGGCTTCCGGGGTCGAGCAGTACTTC.